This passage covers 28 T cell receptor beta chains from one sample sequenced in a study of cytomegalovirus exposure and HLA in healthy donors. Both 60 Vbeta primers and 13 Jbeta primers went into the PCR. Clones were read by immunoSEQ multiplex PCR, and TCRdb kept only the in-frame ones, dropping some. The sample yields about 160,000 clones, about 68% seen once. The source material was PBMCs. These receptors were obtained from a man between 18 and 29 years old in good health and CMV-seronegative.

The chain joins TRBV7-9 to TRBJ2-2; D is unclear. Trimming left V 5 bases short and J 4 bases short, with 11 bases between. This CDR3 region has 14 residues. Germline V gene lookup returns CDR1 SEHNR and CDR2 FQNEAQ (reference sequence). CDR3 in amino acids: CASSPDSLTGELFF. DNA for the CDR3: TGTGCCAGCAGCCCCGACTCGCTCACCGGGGAGCTGTTTTTT.

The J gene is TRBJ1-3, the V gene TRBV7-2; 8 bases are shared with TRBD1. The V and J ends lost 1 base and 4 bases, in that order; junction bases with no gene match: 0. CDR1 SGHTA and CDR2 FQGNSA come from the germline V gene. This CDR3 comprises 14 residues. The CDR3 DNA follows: TGTGCCAGCAGCTTAGGGGACAGGGGAAACACCATATATTTT. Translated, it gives CASSLGDRGNTIYF. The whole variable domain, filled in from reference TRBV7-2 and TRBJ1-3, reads GAGVSQSPSNKVTEKGKDVELRCDPISGHTALYWYRQSLGQGLEFLIYFQGNSAPDKSGLPSDRFSAERTGGSVSTLTIQRTQQEDSAVYLCASSLGDRGNTIYFGEGSWLTVV.

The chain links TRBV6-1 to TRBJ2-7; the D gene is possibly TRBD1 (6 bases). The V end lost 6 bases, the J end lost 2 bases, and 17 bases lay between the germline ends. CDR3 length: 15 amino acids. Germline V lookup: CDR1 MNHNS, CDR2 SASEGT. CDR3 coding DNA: TGTGCCAGCAGACAAACCGGGACACCTACCTACGAGCAGTACTTC. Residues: CASRQTGTPTYEQYF.

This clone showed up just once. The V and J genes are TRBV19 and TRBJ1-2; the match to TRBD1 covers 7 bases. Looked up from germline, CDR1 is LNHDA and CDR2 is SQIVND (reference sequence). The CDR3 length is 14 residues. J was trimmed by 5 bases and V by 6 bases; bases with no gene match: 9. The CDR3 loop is CASRPPGQEYGYTF. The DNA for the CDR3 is TGTGCCAGTAGACCCCCCGGACAGGAGTATGGCTACACCTTC.

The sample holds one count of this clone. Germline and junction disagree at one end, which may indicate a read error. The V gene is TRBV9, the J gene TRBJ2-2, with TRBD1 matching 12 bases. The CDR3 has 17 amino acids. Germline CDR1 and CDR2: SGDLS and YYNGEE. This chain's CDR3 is CASSVVGTGGRTGELLF. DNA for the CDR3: TGTGCCAGCAGCGTAGTGGGGACAGGGGGCCGAACCGGGGAGCTGCTTTTT.

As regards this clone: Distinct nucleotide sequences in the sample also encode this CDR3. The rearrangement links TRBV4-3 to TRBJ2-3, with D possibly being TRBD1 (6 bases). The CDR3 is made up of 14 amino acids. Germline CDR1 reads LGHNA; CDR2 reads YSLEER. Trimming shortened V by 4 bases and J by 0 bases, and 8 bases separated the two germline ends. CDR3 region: CASSPGQSTDTQYF. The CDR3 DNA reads TGCGCCAGCAGCCCTGGACAGAGCACAGATACGCAGTATTTT.

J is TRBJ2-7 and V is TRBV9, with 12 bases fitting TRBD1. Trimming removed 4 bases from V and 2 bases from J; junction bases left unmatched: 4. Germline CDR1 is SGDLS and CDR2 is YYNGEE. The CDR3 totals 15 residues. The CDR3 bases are TGTGCCAGCAGCCCCGGGACAGGGGGCGCCTACGAGCAGTACTTC. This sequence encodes CASSPGTGGAYEQYF.

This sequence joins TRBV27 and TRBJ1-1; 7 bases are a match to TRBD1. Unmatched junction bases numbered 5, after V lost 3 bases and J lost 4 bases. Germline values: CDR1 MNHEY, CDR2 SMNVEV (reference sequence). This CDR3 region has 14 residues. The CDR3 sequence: CASSFAGGSTEAFF. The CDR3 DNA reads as TGTGCCAGCAGTTTTGCAGGGGGGTCCACTGAAGCTTTCTTT.

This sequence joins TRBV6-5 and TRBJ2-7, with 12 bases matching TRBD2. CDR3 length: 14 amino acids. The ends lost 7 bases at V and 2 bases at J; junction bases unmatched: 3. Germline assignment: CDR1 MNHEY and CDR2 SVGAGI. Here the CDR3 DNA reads TGTGCCAGCATGGGACTAGCGGGCCCCTACGAGCAGTACTTC. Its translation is CASMGLAGPYEQYF.

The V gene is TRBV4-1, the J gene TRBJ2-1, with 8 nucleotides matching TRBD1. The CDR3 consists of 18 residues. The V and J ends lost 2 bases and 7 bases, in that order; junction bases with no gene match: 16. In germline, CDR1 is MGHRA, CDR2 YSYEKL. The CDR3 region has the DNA TGCGCCAGCAGCCAAACCGCAGGGGGCGCGAGGCCGGGGAATGAGCAGTTCTTC. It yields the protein CASSQTAGGARPGNEQFF.

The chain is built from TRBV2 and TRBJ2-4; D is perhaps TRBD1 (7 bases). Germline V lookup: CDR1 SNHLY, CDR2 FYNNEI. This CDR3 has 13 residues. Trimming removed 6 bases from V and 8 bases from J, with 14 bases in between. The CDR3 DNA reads TGTGCCAGCAGAAGACAGGGCGGGGACATTCAGTACTTC. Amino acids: CASRRQGGDIQYF.

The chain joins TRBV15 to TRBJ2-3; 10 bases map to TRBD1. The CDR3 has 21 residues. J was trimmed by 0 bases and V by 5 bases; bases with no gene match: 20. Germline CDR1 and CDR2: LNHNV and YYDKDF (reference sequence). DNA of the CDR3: TGTGCCACCAGCCCACGAGGGGGGGACAGGGGTCGGGGCCTTAGCACAGATACGCAGTATTTT. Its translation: CATSPRGGDRGRGLSTDTQYF.

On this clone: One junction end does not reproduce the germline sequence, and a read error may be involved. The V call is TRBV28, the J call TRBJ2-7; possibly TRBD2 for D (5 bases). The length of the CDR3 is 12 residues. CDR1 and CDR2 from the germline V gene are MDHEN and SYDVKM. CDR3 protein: CASSLPGIPTHF. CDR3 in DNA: TGTGCCAGCAGTTTGCCCGGGATCCCCACCCACTTC.

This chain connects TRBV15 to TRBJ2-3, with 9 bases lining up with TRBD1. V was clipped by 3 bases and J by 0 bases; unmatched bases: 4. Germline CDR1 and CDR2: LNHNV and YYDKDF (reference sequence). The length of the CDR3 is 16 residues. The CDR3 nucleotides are TGTGCCACCAGCAGGGGACAGGGATGGAGCACAGATACGCAGTATTTT. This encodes CATSRGQGWSTDTQYF.

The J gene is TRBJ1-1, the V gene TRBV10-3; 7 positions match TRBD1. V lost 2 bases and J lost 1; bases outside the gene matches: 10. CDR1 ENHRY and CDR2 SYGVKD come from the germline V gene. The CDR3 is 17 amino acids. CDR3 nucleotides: TGTGCCATCAGTGAGCCCCACCGACAGGGTTGGAACACTGAAGCTTTCTTT. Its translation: CAISEPHRQGWNTEAFF.

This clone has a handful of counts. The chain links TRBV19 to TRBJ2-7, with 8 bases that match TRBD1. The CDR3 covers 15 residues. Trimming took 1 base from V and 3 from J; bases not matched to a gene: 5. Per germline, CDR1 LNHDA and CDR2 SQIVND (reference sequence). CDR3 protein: CASSIGSGGVYEQYF. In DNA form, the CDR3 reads TGTGCCAGTAGTATAGGATCAGGGGGCGTCTACGAGCAGTACTTC.

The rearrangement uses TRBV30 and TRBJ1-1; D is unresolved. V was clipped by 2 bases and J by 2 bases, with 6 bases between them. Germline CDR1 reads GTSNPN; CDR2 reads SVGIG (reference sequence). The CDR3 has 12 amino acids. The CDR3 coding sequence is TGTGCCTGGAGTTGGCTTAACACTGAAGCTTTCTTT. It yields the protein CAWSWLNTEAFF.

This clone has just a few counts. CDR3 in amino acids: CASSTSGSSGDTQYF. CDR3 nucleotide sequence: TGCGCCAGCAGTACTAGCGGGAGTTCGGGAGATACGCAGTATTTT. V and J are TRBV5-1 and TRBJ2-3, with TRBD2 identical over 11 bases. V lost 5 bases and J lost 5; bases outside the gene matches: 7. The CDR3 runs 15 residues. CDR1 and CDR2 from the germline V gene are SGHRS and YFSETQ. Looking up the rest from reference TRBV5-1 and TRBJ2-3 gives the full variable domain: KAGVTQTPRYLIKTRGQQVTLSCSPISGHRSVSWYQQTPGQGLQFLFEYFSETQRNKGNFPGRFSGRQFSNSRSEMNVSTLELGDSALYLCASSTSGSSGDTQYFGPGTRLTVL.

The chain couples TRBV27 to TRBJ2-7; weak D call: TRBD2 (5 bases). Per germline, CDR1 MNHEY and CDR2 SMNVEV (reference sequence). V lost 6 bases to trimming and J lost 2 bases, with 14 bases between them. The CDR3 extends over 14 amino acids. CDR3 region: CASSPQRSTYEQYF. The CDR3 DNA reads TGTGCCAGCAGCCCCCAGCGGAGCACCTACGAGCAGTACTTC.

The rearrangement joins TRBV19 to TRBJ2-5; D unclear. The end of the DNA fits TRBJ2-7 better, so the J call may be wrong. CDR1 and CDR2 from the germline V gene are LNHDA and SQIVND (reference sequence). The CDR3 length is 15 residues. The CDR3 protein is CATQYSEGWNYEQYF. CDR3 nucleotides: TGTGCCACCCAGTATTCAGAAGGCTGGAACTACGAGCAGTACTTC.

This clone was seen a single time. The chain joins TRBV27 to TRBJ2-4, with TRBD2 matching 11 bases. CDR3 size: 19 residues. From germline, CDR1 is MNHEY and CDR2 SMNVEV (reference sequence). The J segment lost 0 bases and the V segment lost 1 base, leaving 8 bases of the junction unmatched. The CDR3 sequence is CASSLWGLADELAKNIQYF. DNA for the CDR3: TGTGCCAGCAGTTTATGGGGACTAGCGGACGAACTAGCCAAAAACATTCAGTACTTC.

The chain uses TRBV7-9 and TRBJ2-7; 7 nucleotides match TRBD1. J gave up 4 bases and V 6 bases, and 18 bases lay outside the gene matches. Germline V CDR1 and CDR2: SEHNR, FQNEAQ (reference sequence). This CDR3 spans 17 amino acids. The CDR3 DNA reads TGTGCCAGCAGTCCGCCGGGACAGCGGCCCCTGGGGTACGAGCAGTACTTC. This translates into CASSPPGQRPLGYEQYF.

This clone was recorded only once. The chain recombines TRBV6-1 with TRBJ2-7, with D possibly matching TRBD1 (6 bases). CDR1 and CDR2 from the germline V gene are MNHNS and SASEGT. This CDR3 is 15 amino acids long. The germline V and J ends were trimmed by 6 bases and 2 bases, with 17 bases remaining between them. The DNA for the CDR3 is TGTGCCAGCAGCGAGCAGGGGCCCGGTCCCTACGAGCAGTACTTC. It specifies CASSEQGPGPYEQYF.

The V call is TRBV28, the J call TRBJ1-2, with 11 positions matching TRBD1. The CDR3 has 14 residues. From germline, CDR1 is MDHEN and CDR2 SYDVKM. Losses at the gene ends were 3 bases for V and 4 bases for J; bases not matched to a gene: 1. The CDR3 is CASSLGQGGYGYTF. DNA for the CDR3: TGTGCCAGCAGTTTGGGACAGGGGGGCTATGGCTACACCTTC.

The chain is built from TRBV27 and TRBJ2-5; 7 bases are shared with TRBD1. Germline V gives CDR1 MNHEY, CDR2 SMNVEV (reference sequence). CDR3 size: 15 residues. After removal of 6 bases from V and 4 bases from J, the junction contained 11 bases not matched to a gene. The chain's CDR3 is CASSRFLGQSETQYF. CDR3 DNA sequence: TGTGCCAGCAGCCGTTTCTTGGGACAGTCAGAGACCCAGTACTTC.

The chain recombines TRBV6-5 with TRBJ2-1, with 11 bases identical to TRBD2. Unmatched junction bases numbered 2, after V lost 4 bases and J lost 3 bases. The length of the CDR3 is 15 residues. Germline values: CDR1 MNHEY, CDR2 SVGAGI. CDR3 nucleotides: TGTGCCAGCAGTTTGGGGACTAGCGGCTACAATGAGCAGTTCTTC. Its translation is CASSLGTSGYNEQFF.

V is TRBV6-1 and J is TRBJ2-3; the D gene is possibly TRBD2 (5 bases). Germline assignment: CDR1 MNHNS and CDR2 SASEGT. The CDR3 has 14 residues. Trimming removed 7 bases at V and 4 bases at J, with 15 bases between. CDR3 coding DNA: TGTGCCAGCATTAGCGAGTCATGGGCAGATACGCAGTATTTT. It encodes CASISESWADTQYF.

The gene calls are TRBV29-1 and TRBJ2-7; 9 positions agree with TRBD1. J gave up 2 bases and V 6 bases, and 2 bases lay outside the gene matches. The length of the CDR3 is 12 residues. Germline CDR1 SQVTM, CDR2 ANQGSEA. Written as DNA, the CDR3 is TGCAGCGTCGGGACAGGGACCTACGAGCAGTACTTC. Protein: CSVGTGTYEQYF.